The present T cell receptor beta chain was sequenced within a study of response to subunit inactivated influenza vaccine. Whole-study results and caveats: Only a handful of new T cells, the authors suggested, are recruited with each seasonal influenza vaccination.

TCRdb reprocessed the RT-PCR reads with MiXCR, giving one entry per CDR3 protein. Of around 160,000 distinct CDR3 sequences listed, around 9.9% are singletons. This clonotype was seen a handful of times. Its specificity is unknown. The CDR3 totals 14 residues. Trimming pared 2 bases from V and 2 bases from J, leaving 9 bases between. Per germline, CDR1 ENHRY and CDR2 SYGVKD. The chain uses TRBV10-3 and TRBJ1-2; D remains ambiguous. The sequence came from a man in his fifties who received an inactivated influenza vaccine. The sample consisted of non-naive T cells sorted from PBMCs, taken 35 to 45 days after vaccination. The CDR3 here is CAISEIGVNYGYTF. The CDR3 region has the DNA TGTGCCATCAGTGAGATAGGAGTAAACTATGGCTACACCTTC.